Listed below are T cell receptor beta chains from one sample, sequenced in a study of CD8+ T cells in alopecia areata. Data came from immunoSEQ multiplex PCR; TCRdb stores just in-frame clones and leaves some out. The sample contains 100,000 to 150,000 clones, 45% to 65% of which appear only once. Sample: CD4+ T cells sorted from blood, taken at week 0. These receptors all come from a human donor with alopecia areata. CDR3s include the opening cysteine and the closing phenylalanine or tryptophan. The D gene is left open where the match is weak. The size entry is marked missing in some rows and otherwise reads once, few, many or a size class.

D gene	V gene	clone size	J gene	CDR3 protein	CDR3 DNA
TRBD1	TRBV13	NA	TRBJ1-2	CASSLQGAFGYTF	TGTGCCAGCAGCCTACAGGGGGCATTTGGCTACACCTTC
NA	TRBV30	NA	TRBJ1-3	CGKKGGPLMDTIYF	TGTGGGAAGAAAGGGGGACCGTTAATGGACACCATATATTTT
NA	TRBV2	NA	TRBJ1-2	CASSEERGYTF	TGTGCCAGCAGTGAAGAAAGGGGCTACACCTTC
NA	TRBV4-1	NA	TRBJ1-5	CASSQEPVGNQPQHF	TGCGCCAGCAGCCAAGAGCCTGTTGGCAATCAGCCCCAGCATTTT
NA	TRBV11-2	NA	TRBJ1-1	CASSLAGGGNTEAFF	TGTGCCAGCAGCTTAGCTGGGGGCGGGAACACTGAAGCTTTCTTT
NA	TRBV5-1	NA	TRBJ2-5	CASSLVRETQYF	TGCGCCAGCAGCTTGGTAAGGGAGACCCAGTACTTC
TRBD1	TRBV28	NA	TRBJ1-5	CASSPTGDQLYSNQPQHF	TGTGCCAGCAGCCCGACAGGGGACCAACTTTATAGCAATCAGCCCCAGCATTTT
TRBD2	TRBV5-1	NA	TRBJ2-5	CASSFKAGGQETQYF	TGCGCCAGCAGCTTTAAAGCGGGAGGTCAAGAGACCCAGTACTTC
NA	TRBV7-9	NA	TRBJ2-7	CASSLGTDEQYF	TGTGCCAGCAGCTTAGGGACAGACGAGCAGTACTTC
NA	TRBV29-1	NA	TRBJ2-4	CSKTGKRGGNIQYF	TGCAGCAAAACAGGGAAGCGGGGCGGGAACATTCAGTACTTC
TRBD1	TRBV2	NA	TRBJ2-7	CASSRTGSYEQYF	TGTGCCAGCAGTAGGACAGGGTCCTACGAGCAGTACTTC
TRBD2	TRBV9	few	TRBJ2-1	CASGLGGDNEQFF	TGTGCCAGCGGACTTGGGGGGGACAATGAGCAGTTCTTC
TRBD2	TRBV28	few	TRBJ2-1	CASSSPRTSGRMYEQFF	TGTGCCAGCAGTTCCCCCCGGACTAGCGGGAGGATGTATGAGCAGTTCTTC
NA	TRBV5-6	NA	TRBJ2-1	CASRSPRYNEQFF	TGTGCCAGCAGGAGCCCTCGGTACAATGAGCAGTTCTTC
NA	TRBV7-2	NA	TRBJ2-1	CASSSSGTASSYNEQFF	TGTGCCAGCAGCTCTTCCGGGACTGCCAGCTCCTACAATGAGCAGTTCTTC
NA	TRBV30	NA	TRBJ1-3	CAWSLQGSRNTIYF	TGTGCCTGGAGTCTGCAGGGATCAAGAAACACCATATATTTT
NA	TRBV18	few	TRBJ2-1	CASSPLSSYNEQFF	TGTGCCAGCTCACCACTCAGCTCCTACAATGAGCAGTTCTTC
NA	TRBV5-1	NA	TRBJ2-5	CASSFLQGSETQYF	TGCGCCAGCAGTTTCTTACAGGGAAGTGAGACCCAGTACTTC
NA	TRBV7-9	NA	TRBJ2-7	CASSLRAATRTGEQYF	TGTGCCAGCAGCTTAAGGGCGGCGACTCGGACTGGCGAGCAGTACTTC
NA	TRBV4-3	NA	TRBJ2-3	CASSQDGGTDTQYF	TGCGCCAGCAGCCAAGATGGAGGCACAGATACGCAGTATTTT
TRBD1	TRBV4-2	NA	TRBJ1-3	CASSQGAGTGAGNTIYF	TGTGCCAGCAGCCAAGGAGCCGGGACAGGGGCAGGAAACACCATATATTTT
NA	TRBV5-1	few	TRBJ2-7	CASKKDSDEQYF	TGCGCCAGCAAGAAGGATTCTGACGAGCAGTACTTC
TRBD1	TRBV6-5	NA	TRBJ1-1	CASSWTGGNTEAFF	TGTGCCAGCAGTTGGACAGGAGGGAACACTGAAGCTTTCTTT
NA	TRBV6-6	NA	TRBJ2-2	CASKPPRGSNTGELFF	TGTGCCAGCAAGCCCCCCAGGGGTTCAAACACCGGGGAGCTGTTTTTT
TRBD1	TRBV4-3	few	TRBJ2-5	CASSRNRDRGKETQYF	TGCGCCAGCAGCCGAAACCGGGACAGGGGAAAAGAGACCCAGTACTTC
TRBD2	TRBV5-6	NA	TRBJ2-7	CASSLPSGSGEQYF	TGTGCCAGCAGCTTGCCTAGCGGGAGTGGCGAGCAGTACTTC
TRBD1	TRBV7-2	NA	TRBJ1-4	CASRSQGEKGEKLFF	TGTGCCAGCAGGTCTCAGGGGGAAAAGGGAGAAAAACTGTTTTTT
NA	TRBV5-1	few	TRBJ2-7	CASRDSYEQYF	TGCGCCAGCAGGGATTCCTACGAGCAGTACTTC
TRBD1	TRBV18	NA	TRBJ2-5	CASSSGQGMETQYF	TGTGCCAGCTCATCGGGACAGGGGATGGAGACCCAGTACTTC
TRBD2	TRBV5-7	NA	TRBJ2-3	CASSRRQAGGSTDTQYF	TGTGCCAGCAGCCGCCGCCAAGCGGGGGGCAGCACAGATACGCAGTATTTT
TRBD1	TRBV29-1	few	TRBJ1-5	CSVQGADQPQHF	TGCAGCGTACAGGGGGCGGATCAGCCCCAGCATTTT
TRBD1	TRBV5-4	NA	TRBJ2-7	CASSFGGQGYEQYF	TGTGCCAGCAGCTTTGGGGGACAGGGATACGAGCAGTACTTC
TRBD1	TRBV6-6	NA	TRBJ2-4	CASSFFVGQGRNIQYF	TGTGCCAGCAGTTTTTTCGTGGGACAGGGGCGAAACATTCAGTACTTC
NA	TRBV29-1	few	TRBJ2-5	CSVEDPRGRETQYF	TGCAGCGTTGAAGATCCCCGAGGGAGAGAGACCCAGTACTTC
NA	TRBV6-6	NA	TRBJ1-2	CASTPSTVNYGYTF	TGTGCCAGCACGCCGTCTACAGTTAACTATGGCTACACCTTC
TRBD1	TRBV7-3	NA	TRBJ2-5	CASSVGQAETQYF	TGTGCCAGCAGCGTTGGACAGGCAGAGACCCAGTACTTC
NA	TRBV4-2	NA	TRBJ2-1	CASSQEVGPGQSEFF	TGTGCCAGCAGCCAAGAAGTAGGGCCGGGACAAAGTGAGTTCTTC